This T cell receptor (beta chain) was captured in a study of cytomegalovirus exposure and HLA in healthy donors. At the level of the study: One earlier analysis, a look at around 180 million T cells, found some 100 million unique TCR beta sequences.

Study-level results: Confirmation in vitro established that three CMV-associated chains were specific for CMV antigens.

13 Jbeta primers and 60 Vbeta primers were used for the PCR. Clones were sequenced by immunoSEQ multiplex PCR, and TCRdb holds only the in-frame ones, with some missing. The sample has some 200,000 clones, 70% to 85% seen once; the top ten hold about 0.092%. About this clone itself: Its antigen is currently unknown.

The receptor comes from a boy under 10 years old in good health and CMV-seronegative. Input material: PBMCs.

CDR3 nucleotides: TGTGCCAGCAGCTTAATGGGCTTTACTTACAATGAGCAGTTCTTC. Residues: CASSLMGFTYNEQFF. The chain combines TRBV7-3 with TRBJ2-1; D gene uncertain. Germline CDR1 is SGHTA and CDR2 is FQGTGA. V dropped 1 base and J dropped 4 bases, with 11 bases sitting between them. This CDR3 is built from 15 residues.